These 9 T cell receptor beta chains share one sample of origin, sequenced in a study of CD8+CD57+ T cells in acquired aplastic anemia (dated by TCRdb to 2016 to 2018). Sequencing was performed on an Illumina HiSeq 2000. TCR beta VDJ combination and CDR3 sequence profiling used genomic DNA as the template. The public reads were quality trimmed at Q25 with fastp and then assembled into clones with MiXCR by TCRdb, keeping productive beta chains. Each entry merges the rows of one CDR3 protein and shows their most common DNA and genes. A total of hundreds of thousands of distinct CDR3 sequences appear in this sample, 55% to 75% of them only once. The top ten hold 4% of the sample. Material for sequencing was sorted CD4+, CD8+, or CD8+CD57+ T cells (not recorded which) from PBMCs. These receptors all come from a human donor in good health, serving as a control.

The gene calls are TRBV7-8 and TRBJ2-5; TRBD2 aligns across 11 bases. Germline loops: CDR1 SGHVS, CDR2 FQNEAQ. V gave up 5 bases and J gave up 6 bases; unmatched junction bases: 2. This CDR3 has 13 residues. CDR3 amino acids: CASSPTSGKTQYF. Here the CDR3 DNA reads TGTGCCAGCAGCCCGACTAGCGGGAAGACCCAGTACTTC.

This chain uses TRBV11-2 with TRBJ1-5; D gene unclear. Germline loops: CDR1 SGHAT, CDR2 FQNNGV. The CDR3 has 13 amino acids. V lost 3 bases, J lost 8 bases, and 11 bases lay in between. CDR3 loop: CASSLGPLEPQHF. The CDR3 DNA reads TGTGCCAGCAGCTTGGGCCCGCTGGAGCCCCAGCATTTT. Full variable domain (missing parts from reference TRBV11-2 and TRBJ1-5): EAGVAQSPRYKIIEKRQSVAFWCNPISGHATLYWYQQILGQGPKLLIQFQNNGVVDDSQLPKDRFSAERLKGVDSTLKIQPAKLEDSAVYLCASSLGPLEPQHFGDGTRLSIL.

For the CDR3, the DNA is TGTGCCAGCAGCTTAGGGGACGGCACATACGAGCAGTACGTC. As protein: CASSLGDGTYEQYV. The chain uses TRBV7-7 and TRBJ2-7; the D call may be TRBD1 or TRBD2 (5 bases each). The CDR3 is made up of 14 amino acids. CDR1 is SSHAT and CDR2 is FNYEAQ in the germline V gene (reference sequence). V was cut by 1 base and J by 4 bases, with 11 bases left in between.

Written as DNA, the CDR3 is TGTGCCAGCAGCCCTAATGGGAGGGTGGAGGACCAAGAGACCCAGTACTTC. As protein: CASSPNGRVEDQETQYF. This chain connects TRBV7-2 to TRBJ2-5; 7 positions agree with TRBD2. The CDR3 is 17 residues long. Germline lookup yields CDR1 SGHTA and CDR2 FQGNSA. The V and J ends lost 5 bases and 0 bases, in that order; junction bases with no gene match: 12.

Worth noting for this clonotype: Given the absence of the conserved phenylalanine or tryptophan at the CDR3 end, a read error is likely. The chain has TRBV7-3 and TRBJ1-1; D unclear. Looked up from germline, CDR1 is SGHTA and CDR2 is FQGTGA. The CDR3 spans 12 residues. CDR3 region: CASIPMNTKAFL. The CDR3 nucleotides read TGTGCCAGCATACCCATGAACACTAAAGCTTTCCTC.

V and J are TRBV2 and TRBJ1-1, with D possibly matching TRBD1 (5 bases). Germline V gene sequence: CDR1 SNHLY, CDR2 FYNNEI. The V and J ends lost 1 base and 10 bases respectively, with 25 bases between them. The CDR3 contains 17 residues. The DNA of the CDR3 is TGTGCCAGCAGTGAAGGAGGAGCATGGGGACTAAGCTCTGTAGCTTTCTTT. This encodes CASSEGGAWGLSSVAFF.

Regarding this clonotype: A junction boundary mismatches the germline segment, possibly from a read error. The J gene is TRBJ2-5, the V gene TRBV7-8, with D uncertain. This CDR3 is built from 14 residues. Per germline, CDR1 SGHVS and CDR2 FQNEAQ. The CDR3 here is CASSFQTGSADTQF. The CDR3 nucleotides are TGTGCCAGCAGCTTTCAGACTGGTTCGGCGGATACGCAGTTC.

The chain combines TRBV7-6 with TRBJ1-2; a weak D match, TRBD1 (5 bases). The CDR3 length is 16 residues. V was trimmed by 2 bases and J by 10 bases, leaving 23 bases between them. CDR1 and CDR2 from the germline V gene are SGHVS and FNYEAQ. CDR3 in DNA: TGTGCCAGCAGCTTATATGGGACGAGATTCTCTGGGGCCTACACCTTC. Encoded protein: CASSLYGTRFSGAYTF.

This clonotype was seen a handful of times. The J gene is TRBJ1-2, the V gene TRBV6-2 or TRBV6-3, with 10 bases that match TRBD1. Germline V gene lookup returns CDR1 MNHEY and CDR2 SVGEGT. Trimming took 6 bases from V and 5 from J; bases not matched to a gene: 6. The CDR3 extends over 14 amino acids. CDR3 DNA sequence: TGTGCCAGCAGCCGGGACAGGGGTAATTATGGCTACACCTTC. Its protein product is CASSRDRGNYGYTF.